This TCR beta chain was identified during a study of CD8 T cells in Susac syndrome. Random hexamers were used to reverse transcribe an amount of roughly 0.5 to 1 ug RNA. A single record per CDR3 protein comes from TCRdb applying MiXCR to the immunoSEQ multiplex PCR reads. The sample shows about 190,000 distinct CDR3 sequences, approximately 95% of them seen only once. Study-wide points: The study admitted that it had a relatively small number of individuals in its TCR sequencing and HLA analysis.

On this clonotype itself: Its antigen remains unidentified.

CDR1 is MDHEN and CDR2 is SYDVKM in the germline V gene. The CDR3 is 12 residues long. The V and J ends lost 6 bases and 9 bases respectively, with 11 bases between them. The chain carries TRBV28 and TRBJ2-2; D remains ambiguous. The sample consisted of CD4+ T cells from PBMCs. The TCR sequence derives from a human donor with Susac syndrome. CDR3 sequence reads: CASSLLGRELFF. DNA for the CDR3: TGTGCCAGCAGCTTACTGGGCAGGGAGCTGTTTTTT.